The text below deals with one T cell receptor (beta chain). The target antigen is unknown. Positive magnetic bead selection, which isolated the CD4+ and CD8+ cells, was followed by a flow cytometry check of purity. Assay: immunoSEQ multiplex PCR; the TCRdb copy retains only in-frame clones and omits some. The sample yields around 19,000 clones, 55% to 80% seen once. This CDR3 has 13 amino acids. Germline values: CDR1 MDHEN, CDR2 SYDVKM. V lost 1 base and J 8 bases, leaving 11 bases between the germline ends. The data derive from a study of somatic mutations in cytotoxic T cells in rheumatoid arthritis. At the level of the study: Blood from the patient (approximately 30 ml EDTA) was drawn right after diagnosis, pretreatment.

General study findings and limits: Antigens bound by the expanded CD8+ clones were not identified.

The sequencing input was CD8+ T cells sorted from blood. This clonotype originated in an adult with rheumatoid arthritis. The chain employs TRBV28 and TRBJ1-1; possibly TRBD1 for D (6 bases). DNA for the CDR3: TGTGCCAGCAGTTTATTACAGGGCCGAGAAGCTTTCTTT. This gives the protein CASSLLQGREAFF.